This entry lists 31 T cell receptor beta chains sequenced from one sample in a study of cytotoxic CD8 clonotypes in ibrutinib-treated CLL. The assay was immunoSEQ multiplex PCR, and TCRdb's table has in-frame clones only and misses some. The profile covers some 160,000 clones, with about four fifths appearing a single time and under 2.5% taken by the ten largest. This material consisted of PBMCs, taken after 12 months of ibrutinib treatment. Receptors were obtained from a human donor with chronic lymphocytic leukemia.

The chain joins TRBV6-5 to TRBJ2-1; TRBD2 might be the D (7 bases). Germline CDR1 MNHEY, CDR2 SVGAGI. V gave up 6 bases and J gave up 12 bases, with 12 bases separating them. The CDR3 is 11 residues long. The CDR3 nucleotides read TGTGCCAGCAGCCACAGGGAGGGGCAGTTCTTC. It specifies CASSHREGQFF.

This chain connects TRBV18 to TRBJ2-7; 7 positions match TRBD1. Per the germline V gene, CDR1 is KGHSH and CDR2 is LQKENI. The CDR3 is made up of 15 amino acids. Trimming at V came to 6 bases and at J to 1 base, leaving 9 bases not matched to a gene. This CDR3 is CASSLGTVPSYEQYF. The CDR3 bases are TGTGCCAGCTCGCTCGGGACAGTTCCGTCCTACGAGCAGTACTTC.

The rearrangement joins TRBV7-2 to TRBJ2-3, with 8 positions matching TRBD2. The CDR3 length is 16 residues. Looked up from germline, CDR1 is SGHTA and CDR2 is FQGNSA. V lost 5 bases, J lost 2 bases, and 9 bases stayed unmatched. CDR3 sequence reads: CASSPRGGRVTDTQYF. The CDR3 DNA sequence: TGTGCCAGCAGCCCTCGGGGGGGGCGCGTCACAGATACGCAGTATTTT.

The chain couples TRBV28 to TRBJ2-2, with D possibly matching TRBD2 (5 bases). In germline, CDR1 is MDHEN, CDR2 SYDVKM. The CDR3 totals 15 residues. Trimming shortened V by 9 bases and J by 5 bases, and 19 bases separated the two germline ends. The CDR3 loop is CASTSAGVSTGELFF. CDR3 nucleotides: TGTGCCAGTACCTCGGCCGGGGTATCAACCGGGGAGCTGTTTTTT. Full variable domain (outside the CDR3, taken from reference TRBV28 and TRBJ2-2): DVKVTQSSRYLVKRTGEKVFLECVQDMDHENMFWYRQDPGLGLRLIYFSYDVKMKEKGDIPEGYSVSREKKERFSLILESASTNQTSMYLCASTSAGVSTGELFFGEGSRLTVL.

CDR3 protein: CASSPGQGLNTEAFF. The CDR3 nucleotides are TGTGCCAGCTCCCCGGGACAGGGTCTGAACACTGAAGCTTTCTTT. The V gene is TRBV18, the J gene TRBJ1-1, with 9 bases aligning to TRBD1. The junction had 5 bases not matched to a gene; V was cut back by 6 bases and J by 0 bases. The CDR3 totals 15 residues. The germline CDR1 and CDR2 sequences are KGHSH and LQKENI.

The V gene is TRBV11-2, the J gene TRBJ2-3, with 8 positions matching TRBD1. This CDR3 contains 15 residues. Trimming took 5 bases from V and 2 from J; bases not matched to a gene: 6. The germline V gene has CDR1 SGHAT and CDR2 FQNNGV. CDR3 bases: TGTGCCAGCAGCATCGGGACAGGCCTCACAGATACGCAGTATTTT. As protein: CASSIGTGLTDTQYF.

The chain employs TRBV5-6 and TRBJ1-2; a possible D gene is TRBD1 (5 bases). The V gene's germline CDR1 is SGHDT and CDR2 YYEEEE. Trimming stripped 0 bases from V and 4 bases from J, with 10 bases between. The CDR3 consists of 14 residues. The CDR3 spells CASSLARERYGYTF. The CDR3 DNA reads as TGTGCCAGCAGCTTGGCCAGGGAACGCTATGGCTACACCTTC. Based on the CDR3 plus reference TRBV5-6 and TRBJ1-2, the full variable domain is DAGVTQSPTHLIKTRGQQVTLRCSPKSGHDTVSWYQQALGQGPQFIFQYYEEEERQRGNFPDRFSGHQFPNYSSELNVNALLLGDSALYLCASSLARERYGYTFGSGTRLTVV.

The count of this clone is one. J is TRBJ1-3 and V is TRBV7-2; D is unclear. Trimming stripped 4 bases from V and 6 bases from J, with 10 bases between. The CDR3 has 13 amino acids. CDR1 SGHTA and CDR2 FQGNSA come from the germline V gene. CDR3 sequence reads: CASSSGSLNTIYF. Here the CDR3 DNA reads TGTGCCAGCAGCTCCGGTTCACTAAACACCATATATTTT. The entire variable domain, with the rest obtained from reference TRBV7-2 and TRBJ1-3, is as follows: GAGVSQSPSNKVTEKGKDVELRCDPISGHTALYWYRQSLGQGLEFLIYFQGNSAPDKSGLPSDRFSAERTGGSVSTLTIQRTQQEDSAVYLCASSSGSLNTIYFGEGSWLTVV.

This chain connects TRBV9 to TRBJ2-7; 8 bases are shared with TRBD2. V was clipped by 0 bases and J by 3 bases; unmatched bases: 11. Germline V gives CDR1 SGDLS, CDR2 YYNGEE. This CDR3 is 17 amino acids long. In nucleotides, the CDR3 is TGTGCCAGCAGCGTAGGGACAGCGGGGGAGCCAGGCTACGAGCAGTACTTC. Its translation is CASSVGTAGEPGYEQYF.

CDR3 coding DNA: TGTGCCAGCAGCTCCTACAGAGATACGCAGTATTTT. Translation: CASSSYRDTQYF. The chain is built from TRBV7-2 and TRBJ2-3; D gene ambiguous. The V end was cut by 4 bases, the J end by 5 bases, with 7 bases between. This CDR3 has 12 residues. Germline V gene data show CDR1 as SGHTA and CDR2 as FQGNSA.

The chain combines TRBV27 with TRBJ2-5; D call uncertain. This CDR3 is built from 13 residues. Germline CDR1 MNHEY, CDR2 SMNVEV (reference sequence). Trimming took off 9 bases at V and 5 bases at J, with 16 bases between the two ends. CDR3 protein: CARNLSGEETQYF. The DNA of the CDR3 is TGTGCCAGAAACCTATCCGGTGAGGAGACCCAGTACTTC.

The sample holds one count of this clone. The chain couples TRBV27 to TRBJ2-3, with a tentative D call TRBD2 (6 bases). The CDR3 extends over 16 amino acids. V was pared by 1 base and J by 3 bases, with 14 bases between. Germline CDR1 and CDR2: MNHEY and SMNVEV (reference sequence). CDR3 DNA: TGTGCCAGCAGTTTATTGTGGGAAGGGAGGACAGATACGCAGTATTTT. Protein product: CASSLLWEGRTDTQYF.

The chain has TRBV19 and TRBJ2-3; D possibly corresponds to TRBD2 (6 bases). Trimming stripped 8 bases from V and 6 bases from J, with 12 bases between. The CDR3 is 12 residues long. Germline CDR1 and CDR2: LNHDA and SQIVND (reference sequence). CDR3 in amino acids: CASRRGGDTQYF. The CDR3 DNA reads as TGTGCCAGTCGCAGAGGAGGGGATACGCAGTATTTT. Together with reference TRBV19 and TRBJ2-3, the CDR3 gives the full variable domain: DGGITQSPKYLFRKEGQNVTLSCEQNLNHDAMYWYRQDPGQGLRLIYYSQIVNDFQKGDIAEGYSVSREKKESFPLTVTSAQKNPTAFYLCASRRGGDTQYFGPGTRLTVL.

J is TRBJ2-7 and V is TRBV28, with D possibly matching TRBD1 (5 bases). Trimming pared 5 bases from V and 2 bases from J, leaving 13 bases between. CDR1 and CDR2 (germline): MDHEN, SYDVKM. CDR3 length: 14 residues. The CDR3 DNA follows: TGTGCCAGCAGTCAGGGCAATCCCCCCTACGAGCAGTACTTC. Translated, it gives CASSQGNPPYEQYF.

This chain links TRBV9 with TRBJ1-5; TRBD1 might be the D (6 bases). The germline gives CDR1 SGDLS, CDR2 YYNGEE. CDR3 length: 16 residues. The V end lost 2 bases, the J end lost 4 bases, and 16 bases lay between the germline ends. CDR3 residues: CASSVPGSQGNQPQHF. CDR3 nucleotide sequence: TGTGCCAGCAGCGTTCCCGGCTCGCAGGGGAATCAGCCCCAGCATTTT.

The J gene is TRBJ2-4, the V gene TRBV5-4; 12 bases are shared with TRBD2. CDR3 length equals 19 residues. The germline V gene encodes CDR1 SGHNT and CDR2 YYREEE (reference sequence). Trimming took 0 bases from V and 1 from J; bases not matched to a gene: 8. The DNA of the CDR3 is TGTGCCAGCAGCTTGGATGGGCTAGCGGGGGGGCTGGCCAAAAACATTCAGTACTTC. Translated: CASSLDGLAGGLAKNIQYF. Full variable domain (missing parts from reference TRBV5-4 and TRBJ2-4): ETGVTQSPTHLIKTRGQQVTLRCSSQSGHNTVSWYQQALGQGPQFIFQYYREEENGRGNFPPRFSGLQFPNYSSELNVNALELDDSALYLCASSLDGLAGGLAKNIQYFGAGTRLSVL.

The rearrangement uses TRBV18 and TRBJ2-7; 7 bases are shared with TRBD1. CDR1 and CDR2 (germline): KGHSH, LQKENI. CDR3 length equals 14 residues. V gave up 2 bases and J gave up 4 bases; unmatched junction bases: 5. The CDR3, as DNA: TGTGCCAGCTCACCATACGACAGGGTTTACGAGCAGTACTTC. It yields the protein CASSPYDRVYEQYF. Supplemented by reference TRBV18 and TRBJ2-7, the full variable domain reads NAGVMQNPRHLVRRRGQEARLRCSPMKGHSHVYWYRQLPEEGLKFMVYLQKENIIDESGMPKERFSAEFPKEGPSILRIQQVVRGDSAAYFCASSPYDRVYEQYFGPGTRLTVT.

V usage is TRBV6-5 and J usage is TRBJ1-5; D is possibly TRBD1 (6 bases). This CDR3 contains 15 residues. The ends were cut back, 6 bases at V and 3 bases at J, with 15 bases in the middle. Germline V lookup: CDR1 MNHEY, CDR2 SVGAGI. CDR3 loop: CASSHEGGLNQPQHF. As DNA, the CDR3 is TGTGCCAGCAGCCACGAGGGGGGGCTCAATCAGCCCCAGCATTTT.

The chain employs TRBV7-6 and TRBJ2-5, with 10 bases fitting TRBD2. Germline CDR1 reads SGHVS; CDR2 reads FNYEAQ. CDR3 length: 17 residues. V was pared by 1 base and J by 2 bases, with 7 bases of the junction left unmatched. In DNA form, the CDR3 reads TGTGCCAGCAGCTTAGAGGGGAGGACTAGCGGACAAGAGACCCAGTACTTC. It codes for CASSLEGRTSGQETQYF.

This clone has only one observation. V usage is TRBV29-1 and J usage is TRBJ1-2; TRBD1 matches 7 bases. V lost 5 bases, J lost 3 bases, and 12 bases stayed unmatched. This CDR3 has 15 amino acids. Germline V gene lookup returns CDR1 SQVTM and CDR2 ANQGSEA. Here the CDR3 reads CSVSGSGGTYYGYTF. The CDR3 DNA reads TGCAGCGTTTCGGGGTCAGGGGGGACCTACTATGGCTACACCTTC.

This chain joins TRBV5-4 and TRBJ1-3, with TRBD1 matching 9 bases. The CDR3 runs 15 residues. J gave up 3 bases and V 3 bases, and 4 bases lay outside the gene matches. CDR1 SGHNT and CDR2 YYREEE come from the germline V gene (reference sequence). The CDR3 protein is CASSSRTGVGNTIYF. In DNA form, the CDR3 reads TGTGCCAGCAGCTCACGGACAGGGGTTGGAAACACCATATATTTT. The variable domain in full, completed from reference TRBV5-4 and TRBJ1-3, reads ETGVTQSPTHLIKTRGQQVTLRCSSQSGHNTVSWYQQALGQGPQFIFQYYREEENGRGNFPPRFSGLQFPNYSSELNVNALELDDSALYLCASSSRTGVGNTIYFGEGSWLTVV.

The chain carries TRBV21-1 and TRBJ1-1; no DNA check was done on the table's D call, TRBD1. TRBV21-1 is noted as a pseudogene. This CDR3 is built from 16 residues. CDR3 residues: CASSKSGQGVNTEAFF. DNA for the CDR3: TGTGCCAGCAGCAAATCGGGACAGGGGGTCAACACTGAAGCTTTCTTT.

Only one count was recorded for this clone. The rearrangement joins TRBV7-2 to TRBJ1-5, with 12 bases aligning to TRBD1. V trimming: 5 bases; J trimming: 1 base; junction bases outside the gene matches: 6. This CDR3 has 17 residues. CDR1 and CDR2 (germline): SGHTA, FQGNSA. The CDR3 loop reads CASSPGQGAGSNQPQHF. CDR3 nucleotides: TGTGCCAGCAGCCCGGGACAGGGGGCGGGAAGCAATCAGCCCCAGCATTTT.

This clone occurred once. The J gene is TRBJ2-5, the V gene TRBV4-1; D is perhaps TRBD1 (5 bases). Germline V gene sequence: CDR1 MGHRA, CDR2 YSYEKL. The CDR3 totals 15 residues. The ends were cut back, 0 bases at V and 2 bases at J, with 10 bases in the middle. The CDR3: CASSQDRNRQETQYF. The DNA for the CDR3 is TGCGCCAGCAGCCAAGATAGGAACAGGCAAGAGACCCAGTACTTC.

V gene TRBV28 combines with J gene TRBJ2-2; tentatively, D is TRBD2 (5 bases). Germline loops: CDR1 MDHEN, CDR2 SYDVKM. Between the trimmed V and J ends, which lost 9 bases and 5 bases, there was a span of 10 bases. The CDR3 spans 12 residues. For the CDR3, the DNA is TGTGCCAGTCGGGGTCGAACCGGGGAGCTGTTTTTT. Protein: CASRGRTGELFF.

The gene calls are TRBV4-1 and TRBJ1-1; 7 bases map to TRBD1. Germline V lookup: CDR1 MGHRA, CDR2 YSYEKL. The CDR3 is 17 residues long. The V gene end was trimmed by 2 bases and the J gene end by 4 bases; junction bases not matched to a gene: 13. The CDR3, as DNA: TGCGCCAGCAGCCAACTCCCGACAGGGACAAAGGGCACTGAAGCTTTCTTT. Its protein is CASSQLPTGTKGTEAFF.

The J gene is TRBJ2-3, the V gene TRBV28, with D possibly TRBD2 on 5 matching bases. V was clipped by 6 bases and J by 6 bases, with 7 bases between them. CDR1 is MDHEN, CDR2 SYDVKM, per germline. The CDR3 covers 11 residues. The CDR3 region is CASRDWDTQYF. The CDR3 DNA follows: TGTGCCAGCAGGGACTGGGATACGCAGTATTTT.

The rearrangement links TRBV6-6 to TRBJ1-2, with D tentatively TRBD1 (6 bases). Germline values: CDR1 MNHNY, CDR2 SVGAGI (reference sequence). V gave up 6 bases and J gave up 5 bases, with 16 bases separating them. The CDR3 covers 14 residues. The CDR3 reads CASRKPGAGYGYTF. The CDR3 region has the DNA TGTGCCAGCAGGAAACCGGGGGCAGGGTATGGCTACACCTTC.

The chain recombines TRBV19 with TRBJ1-2; D is unclear. Germline V gene sequence: CDR1 LNHDA, CDR2 SQIVND (reference sequence). With 4 bases removed from V and 5 bases from J, the gap between germline ends came to 11 bases. The length of the CDR3 is 13 residues. The CDR3 DNA follows: TGTGCCAGTAGTAAATCCGACGAGTATGGCTACACCTTC. It codes for CASSKSDEYGYTF.

The V call is TRBV9, the J call TRBJ1-2; D call uncertain. CDR1 SGDLS and CDR2 YYNGEE come from the germline V gene. The CDR3 spans 12 residues. Trimming took 2 bases from V and 1 from J, leaving 3 bases between them. CDR3 nucleotide sequence: TGTGCCAGCAGCGTTAATAACTATGGCTACACCTTC. This translates into CASSVNNYGYTF.

V is TRBV30 and J is TRBJ1-4; 7 bases agree with TRBD1. CDR1 is GTSNPN, CDR2 SVGIG, per germline (reference sequence). The J segment lost 8 bases and the V segment lost 3 bases, leaving 15 bases of the junction unmatched. The CDR3 is 16 residues long. The CDR3 DNA sequence: TGTGCCTGGAGCAAGAAAAGGACAGGCCTACCGGAAAAACTGTTTTTT. Protein sequence: CAWSKKRTGLPEKLFF.